This entry features one TCR beta chain sequence. The antigen it recognizes is unknown. Per-base qualities were not stored, and no clone one base away is much larger. The data stem from a study of human CD4 T cells and Enterobacteriaceae (dated by TCRdb to 2018 to 2020). General findings and caveats noted by the study authors: The only basis for inferring the reactivity of ex vivo clonotypes was matching nucleotide sequences to CFSE-low cultures from the same donors. Ex vivo, broadly cross-reactive clonotypes appeared more expanded than specific ones, with about 55% of the 19 and 21 of 34 in the top 5%.

Sequences LGHNT (CDR1) and FRNRAP (CDR2) are obtained from the germline V gene. The CDR3 runs 17 amino acids, cysteine and phenylalanine included. Just CDR3 DNA is preserved here, 51 bases in frame from base 1. From V the trimming removes 2 bases and from J it removes 1 base, while the gene matches leave 11 bases of the junction unaccounted for. Memory CD4+ T cells, defined as all CD4+ cells except CD45RA+CCR7+CD95- naive cells, were FACS-sorted on a FACSAria III to over 95% purity. Blood from healthy donors came from blood donation centers in Switzerland. Positive selection with CD4 and CD14 magnetic microbeads was used to enrich total CD4+ T cells and monocytes. CD8+, CD14+, CD16+, CD56+, CD19+ and CD25-bright cells were excluded before sorting. To assess in vivo expansion of bacteria-reactive clonotypes, total memory CD4+ T cells from two blood donors were sequenced directly ex vivo. Isolation of peripheral blood mononuclear cells from donor blood was performed with Ficoll-Paque Plus.

The ex vivo total memory CD4+ samples were sequenced at deep level, which gave a detection sensitivity of one cell in 200,000. The QIAamp DNA Micro Kit was used to extract genomic DNA from cell pellets, and spectrophotometry was used to check the quantity and purity of the genomic DNA. The immunoSEQ multiplex PCR assay was used to amplify the TCR Vbeta CDR3 regions. The Illumina HiSeq platform was used to sequence the amplicons. The retrieved sequences were 87 nucleotides long and included the CDR3 region. The original methods were these. A clonotype was defined as a unique productive TCR Vbeta nucleotide sequence and was quantified by productive template frequency from ImmunoSEQ Analyzer V3.0. Expanded clonotypes were defined using a threshold set at the top 5th percentile of each repertoire ranked by frequency. Repertoire overlap was computed as Chao-Jaccard with the R package fossil and visualized by nonmetric multidimensional scaling with the R package MASS. TCRdb limited this immuneACCESS table to in-frame rearrangements with V and J called. A share of clones is missing; checked studies link under half to unresolved V genes, and the rest is unexplained. The DNA was the basis for D and trimming; V, J and clone size are from that table. The sample table records tens of thousands of clones; approximately 80% of these occur just once. Around 1.5% of the sample is held by the ten biggest clonotypes.

This receptor chain uses TRBV12-5 and TRBJ2-7; 7 bases in the middle match TRBD1. The sequence came from a human donor in good health. Sequencing used memory CD4+ T cells from blood. Sample cell subset or site, as interpreted from the label and publication: total memory CD4 T cells sorted directly ex vivo, unstimulated. The nucleotide sequence reads TGTGCTAGTGGTTTGAACCCCCTCGCGACAGGGTCCTACGAGCAGTACTTC. Its protein reads: CASGLNPLATGSYEQYF.